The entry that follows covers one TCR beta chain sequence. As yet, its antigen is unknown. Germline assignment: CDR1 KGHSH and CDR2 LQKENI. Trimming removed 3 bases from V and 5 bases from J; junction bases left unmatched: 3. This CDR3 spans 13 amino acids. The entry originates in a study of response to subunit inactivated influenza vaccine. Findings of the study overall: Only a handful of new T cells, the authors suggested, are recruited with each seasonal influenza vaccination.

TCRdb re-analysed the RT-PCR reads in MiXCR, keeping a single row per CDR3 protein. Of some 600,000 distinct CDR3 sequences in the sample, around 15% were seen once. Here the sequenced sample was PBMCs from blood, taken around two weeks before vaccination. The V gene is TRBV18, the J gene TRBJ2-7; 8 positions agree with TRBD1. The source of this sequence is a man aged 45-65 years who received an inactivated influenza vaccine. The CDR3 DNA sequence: TGTGCCAGCTCACCGACAGGGGTCCACGAGCAGTACTTC. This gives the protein CASSPTGVHEQYF.